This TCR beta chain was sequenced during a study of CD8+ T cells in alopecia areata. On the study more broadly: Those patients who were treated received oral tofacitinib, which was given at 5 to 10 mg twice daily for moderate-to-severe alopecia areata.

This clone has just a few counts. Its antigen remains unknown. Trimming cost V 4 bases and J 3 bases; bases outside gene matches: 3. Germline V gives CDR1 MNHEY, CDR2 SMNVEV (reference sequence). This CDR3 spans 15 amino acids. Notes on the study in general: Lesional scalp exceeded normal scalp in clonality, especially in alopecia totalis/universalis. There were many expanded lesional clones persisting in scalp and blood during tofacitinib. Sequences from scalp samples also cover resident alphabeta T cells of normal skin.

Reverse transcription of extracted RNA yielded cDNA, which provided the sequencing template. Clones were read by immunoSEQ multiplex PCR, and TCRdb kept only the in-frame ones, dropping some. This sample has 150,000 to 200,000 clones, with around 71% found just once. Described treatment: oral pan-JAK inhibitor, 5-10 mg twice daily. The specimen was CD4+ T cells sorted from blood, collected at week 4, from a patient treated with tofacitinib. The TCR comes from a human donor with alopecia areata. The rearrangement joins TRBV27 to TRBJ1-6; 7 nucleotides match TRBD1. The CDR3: CASSSTGLYNSPLHF. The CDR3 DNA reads TGTGCCAGCAGTTCGACAGGGCTCTATAATTCACCCCTCCACTTT.